This T cell receptor beta chain was observed in a study of T cells in Graves' hyperthyroidism and ophthalmopathy. The V gene lost 4 bases and the J gene lost 4 bases, with 10 bases spanning the gap. Germline V lookup: CDR1 KGHSH, CDR2 LQKENI. The CDR3 consists of 14 residues. This clonotype was seen more than once but under ten times. It was RNA transcripts that yielded the amplified TCR beta CDR3 regions. TCR CDR3 regions were first amplified by RT-PCR with HTBI primers. MiXCR was run by TCRdb on the multiplex PCR reads, yielding one entry per CDR3 protein. Counted here are about 640,000 distinct CDR3 sequences, under 25% occurring once; the ten biggest clones make up under 35%.

The chain uses TRBV18 and TRBJ2-2; D gene ambiguous. This sequence was found in a man aged 30 to 45 with Graves' ophthalmopathy. What was sequenced was blood. The CDR3 spells CASSQGRATGELFF. Written as DNA, the CDR3 is TGTGCCAGCTCACAGGGAAGGGCCACCGGGGAGCTGTTTTTT.